This TCR beta chain was found in a study of T-cell memory formation after mild COVID-19. CDR1 and CDR2 from the germline V gene are SGHTA and FQGTGA. The CDR3 runs 15 residues. Trimming stripped 2 bases from V and 4 bases from J, with 14 bases between. TCRdb fed the 5' RACE reads into MiXCR, producing one record per CDR3 protein. The table has approximately 400,000 distinct CDR3 sequences, roughly 26% seen once; the top ten hold around 8.1%. Study-wide points: Researchers found some responding clones in pre-infection memory, a sign that cross-reactive memory joined. Mainly in CM and EM were contracting CD4+ clones; CD8+ were in EMRA. Later expanders leaned CD4+, whereas day 15 to 85 contracting clones were balanced CD4/CD8.

As for this clonotype: Antigen specificity is unknown.

The specimen sequenced was PBMCs or a T cell subset sorted from them (not recorded which). This clonotype was sampled from an adult woman who had mild COVID-19 (a few samples of this study predate the infection). Cell type and time point are not known. The chain has TRBV7-3 and TRBJ2-5; D unclear. CDR3 sequence reads: CASSLGRSPGETQYF. CDR3 coding DNA: TGTGCCAGCAGCTTAGGGCGGAGCCCGGGAGAGACCCAGTACTTC. Filled out from reference TRBV7-3 and TRBJ2-5, the complete variable domain reads GAGVSQTPSNKVTEKGKYVELRCDPISGHTALYWYRQSLGQGPEFLIYFQGTGAADDSGLPNDRFFAVRPEGSVSTLKIQRTERGDSAVYLCASSLGRSPGETQYFGPGTRLLVL.